The text below deals with one T cell receptor beta chain. Its antigen is not identified. The assay was immunoSEQ multiplex PCR, and TCRdb's table has in-frame clones only and misses some. The table has approximately 82,000 clones, around 85% seen once. Any history of autoimmune disease or systemic immunosuppression disqualified patients. The data were taken from a study of OX40 agonist ivuxolimab in advanced cancers. Study-level points and caveats: Certain nonresponders likewise exhibited a low normalized T-cell clonal expansion.

The CDR3 is 16 residues long. Trimming left V 2 bases short and J 0 bases short, with 11 bases between. Per the germline V gene, CDR1 is SGHTA and CDR2 is FQGTGA. This TCR was sampled from an adult with an advanced solid tumor such as melanoma, head and neck, liver or kidney cancer. The V call is TRBV7-3, the J call TRBJ1-3; D is undetermined. The sequences come from CD4+ or CD8+ T cells sorted from blood, collected in a trial of the OX40 agonist ivuxolimab. CDR3 loop: CASSLVGRTSGNTIYF. The CDR3 DNA is TGTGCCAGCAGCTTAGTAGGCAGGACCTCTGGAAACACCATATATTTT.